Presented here are 20 T cell receptor beta chains from one specimen sequenced in a study of blood T cell repertoires in COVID-19. TCRdb's table, derived via immunoSEQ multiplex PCR, lists solely in-frame clones and lacks some. This repertoire shows 400,000 or so clones, about 87% found once; its top ten account for 2.5% to 3.5%. Sequenced material: peripheral blood. The receptor set was obtained from a human donor in a cohort sampled during active COVID-19.

CDR3 in amino acids: CASSLTGGPIDTQYF. The CDR3 DNA is TGTGCCAGCAGCCTGACAGGGGGCCCCATAGATACGCAGTATTTT. The rearrangement uses TRBV7-2 and TRBJ2-3, with 10 bases aligning to TRBD1. The CDR3 contains 15 residues. CDR1 and CDR2 (germline): SGHTA, FQGNSA. Unmatched junction bases numbered 7, after V lost 5 bases and J lost 5 bases.

The chain recombines TRBV7-8 with TRBJ2-2; D possibly corresponds to TRBD1 (6 bases). The germline CDR1 and CDR2 sequences are SGHVS and FQNEAQ. V shed 3 bases and J shed 8 bases, with 7 bases lying between them. CDR3 length: 12 residues. The CDR3 region has the DNA TGTGCCAGCAGCTTTGGACAGGGGGAGCTGTTTTTT. It is translated as CASSFGQGELFF.

This clone has a handful of counts. The chain couples TRBV2 to TRBJ1-2; D possibly corresponds to TRBD1 (6 bases). The V end was cut by 3 bases, the J end by 5 bases, with 7 bases between. The CDR3 has 12 amino acids. Germline lookup yields CDR1 SNHLY and CDR2 FYNNEI. Here the CDR3 DNA reads TGTGCCAGCAGTGATACAGGGTATGGCTACACCTTC. Translating it yields CASSDTGYGYTF.

The DNA for the CDR3 is TGTGCCAGAAGCTTGGTTGGCCAGACAAGCGGGAGGTGTGGGGGGAAGGGGCAGCCCCAGCATTTT. It encodes CARSLVGQTSGRCGGKGQPQHF. The gene calls are TRBV5-3 and TRBJ1-5, with D possibly matching TRBD1 (5 bases). TRBV5-3 is an open reading frame whose function is uncertain. CDR3 size: 22 residues. The V end lost 0 bases, the J end lost 7 bases, and 35 bases lay between the germline ends.

The gene calls are TRBV27 and TRBJ2-1; 8 bases agree with TRBD1. The CDR3 extends over 18 amino acids. Germline V gives CDR1 MNHEY, CDR2 SMNVEV (reference sequence). Losses at the gene ends were 5 bases for V and 0 bases for J; bases not matched to a gene: 12. The chain's CDR3 is CASSPTFGQGSSYNEQFF. In nucleotides, the CDR3 is TGTGCCAGCAGTCCAACATTCGGACAGGGAAGCTCCTACAATGAGCAGTTCTTC.

The rearrangement joins TRBV7-2 to TRBJ1-3; 7 nucleotides line up with TRBD1. V shed 5 bases, J shed 0 bases, and the junction held 7 bases outside the gene matches. This CDR3 is 16 amino acids long. Germline V gene sequence: CDR1 SGHTA, CDR2 FQGNSA. In DNA, the CDR3 is TGTGCCAGCAGCCTAGATACAGGGGCCTCTGGAAACACCATATATTTT. This encodes CASSLDTGASGNTIYF.

The rearrangement links TRBV5-5 to TRBJ2-4; 8 bases are shared with TRBD2. The CDR3 contains 19 residues. V gave up 4 bases and J gave up 1 base; unmatched junction bases: 16. The V gene's germline CDR1 is SGHKS and CDR2 YYEKEE (reference sequence). The CDR3 coding sequence is TGTGCCAGCAGCCTGCGGACTAGCTCTAATCCCCTGGCCAAAAACATTCAGTACTTC. It codes for CASSLRTSSNPLAKNIQYF.

The chain carries TRBV5-6 and TRBJ1-5; a possible D gene is TRBD1 (6 bases). Germline CDR1 SGHDT, CDR2 YYEEEE. The V gene lost 8 bases and the J gene lost 6 bases, with 18 bases spanning the gap. The CDR3 runs to 14 residues. CDR3 DNA: TGTGCCAGTTCTAGGGGGGGGTCCGCTCAGCCCCAGCATTTT. Its translation: CASSRGGSAQPQHF.

Comments on this clone: At one end, the junction sequence differs from germline, possibly due to a read error. V and J are TRBV5-1 and TRBJ1-2; 7 bases agree with TRBD1. The CDR3 extends over 15 amino acids. In germline, CDR1 is SGHRS, CDR2 YFSETQ. CDR3 in amino acids: CASSLGQGFYYGYTF. The CDR3 nucleotides read TGCGCCAGCAGCTTGGGACAGGGATTTTACTACGGCTACACCTTC.

The chain carries TRBV5-1 and TRBJ1-2; TRBD1 matches at 8 bases. Looked up from germline, CDR1 is SGHRS and CDR2 is YFSETQ. This CDR3 comprises 14 residues. V was clipped by 0 bases and J by 8 bases; unmatched bases: 6. The CDR3 bases are TGCGCCAGCAGCTTGGTGGCAGGGGGCGGAGGCTACACCTTC. This translates into CASSLVAGGGGYTF.

This chain links TRBV7-2 with TRBJ2-2, with 7 positions matching TRBD2. This CDR3 has 15 residues. CDR1 is SGHTA, CDR2 FQGNSA, per germline. V shed 5 bases and J 1 base; nucleotides not matched to a gene: 4. CDR3 loop: CASSPSSGNTGELFF. CDR3 coding DNA: TGTGCCAGCAGCCCTTCTAGCGGGAACACCGGGGAGCTGTTTTTT.

This clone was counted once. This chain connects TRBV28 to TRBJ2-7; 9 bases are shared with TRBD2. Per the germline V gene, CDR1 is MDHEN and CDR2 is SYDVKM. The V gene end was trimmed by 4 bases and the J gene end by 5 bases; junction bases not matched to a gene: 9. CDR3 size: 15 residues. The CDR3 sequence: CASSSLAGMTDEQYF. The CDR3 DNA follows: TGTGCCAGCAGTTCCCTAGCGGGAATGACGGACGAGCAGTACTTC.

This chain connects TRBV7-6 to TRBJ2-1; 9 bases agree with TRBD2. The CDR3 loop spans 17 amino acids. Germline V gives CDR1 SGHVS, CDR2 FNYEAQ. The V segment lost 5 bases and the J segment 5 bases; nucleotides outside the gene matches: 13. CDR3 residues: CASSQGGGAPQDNEQFF. In DNA, the CDR3 is TGTGCCAGCAGCCAGGGCGGGGGGGCCCCGCAAGACAATGAGCAGTTCTTC.

This sequence joins TRBV30 and TRBJ1-6; weak D call: TRBD1 (6 bases). Germline V gene sequence: CDR1 GTSNPN, CDR2 SVGIG (reference sequence). V dropped 1 base and J dropped 9 bases, with 19 bases sitting between them. The CDR3 extends over 16 amino acids. CDR3 nucleotides: TGTGCCTGGAGTGGACAGGCGTCAATGATAGGTTCACCCCTCCACTTT. This sequence encodes CAWSGQASMIGSPLHF.

The J gene is TRBJ2-6, the V gene TRBV2, with D tentatively TRBD2 (6 bases). The CDR3 is 14 amino acids. CDR1 and CDR2 (germline): SNHLY, FYNNEI. Trimming shortened V by 7 bases and J by 2 bases, and 9 bases separated the two germline ends. In DNA form, the CDR3 reads TGTGCCAGCACAGGAGGGGCTGGGGCCAACGTCCTGACTTTC. It translates to CASTGGAGANVLTF.

CDR3 sequence (DNA): TGCGCCAGCATCACAGGGGGTGAAACTGAAGCTTTCTTT. This gives the protein CASITGGETEAFF. The gene calls are TRBV23-1 and TRBJ1-1; 8 bases fit TRBD1. TRBV23-1 is noted as an ORF with a role that remains uncertain. The CDR3 loop spans 13 amino acids. The V and J ends lost 7 bases and 5 bases, in that order; junction bases with no gene match: 6.

The chain joins TRBV2 to TRBJ2-5; the D gene is possibly TRBD2 (5 bases). V was shortened by 10 bases and J by 0 bases, with 15 bases between the two germline ends. Germline loops: CDR1 SNHLY, CDR2 FYNNEI. The CDR3 has 14 amino acids. The CDR3 is CATQRGADQETQYF. The CDR3 DNA reads as TGTGCCACGCAGAGAGGAGCGGACCAAGAGACCCAGTACTTC.

V usage is TRBV18 and J usage is TRBJ2-3; maybe TRBD1 (6 bases). Per germline, CDR1 KGHSH and CDR2 LQKENI. The ends were cut back, 3 bases at V and 2 bases at J, with 15 bases in the middle. This CDR3 comprises 16 residues. CDR3 coding DNA: TGTGCCAGCTCACCGTTCCGGACAGATTTCACAGATACGCAGTATTTT. Encoded protein: CASSPFRTDFTDTQYF.

This rearrangement joins TRBV7-8 to TRBJ2-7, with TRBD1 as a possible D gene (6 bases). The CDR3 contains 15 residues. Germline CDR1 and CDR2: SGHVS and FQNEAQ. The V and J ends lost 2 bases and 0 bases respectively, with 11 bases between them. As DNA, the CDR3 is TGTGCCAGCAGCTTACTTGGACAGAGCTCCTACGAGCAGTACTTC. Encoded protein: CASSLLGQSSYEQYF.

V gene TRBV7-3 combines with J gene TRBJ2-2, with 8 bases that match TRBD2. The CDR3 loop spans 16 amino acids. Germline-derived CDR1 and CDR2 are SGHTA and FQGTGA. J was trimmed by 0 bases and V by 2 bases; bases with no gene match: 2. CDR3 amino acids: CASSLAGGSNTGELFF. DNA of the CDR3: TGTGCCAGCAGCTTAGCGGGGGGCTCGAACACCGGGGAGCTGTTTTTT.